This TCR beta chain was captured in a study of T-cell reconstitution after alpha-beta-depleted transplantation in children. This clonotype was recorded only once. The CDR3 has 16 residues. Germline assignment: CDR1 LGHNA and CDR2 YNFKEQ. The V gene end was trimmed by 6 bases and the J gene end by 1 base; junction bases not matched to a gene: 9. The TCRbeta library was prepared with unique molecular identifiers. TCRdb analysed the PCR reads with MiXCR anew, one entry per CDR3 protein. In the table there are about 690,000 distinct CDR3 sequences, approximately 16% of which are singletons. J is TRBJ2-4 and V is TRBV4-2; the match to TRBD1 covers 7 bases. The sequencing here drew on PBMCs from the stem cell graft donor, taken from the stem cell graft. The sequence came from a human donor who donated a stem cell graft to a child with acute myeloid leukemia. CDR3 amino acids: CASRPQGRRAKNIQYF. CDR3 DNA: TGTGCCAGCAGGCCACAGGGGAGACGGGCCAAAAACATTCAGTACTTC.